This TCR beta chain was sequenced during a study of blood T cells in healthy people across ages. Study-wide results and caveats: TCR beta diversity tracked closely with naive T cell percentage.

Germline CDR1 is MNHEY and CDR2 is SVGEGT. Germline trimming cut 4 bases from V and 1 base from J; bases unmatched to any gene: 3. The CDR3 spans 15 residues. It was with a sample-barcoded 5' primer and a J-beta primer mix that a second PCR of roughly 7 to 11 cycles was run. TCRdb used MiXCR to reprocess the 5' RACE reads, holding one entry per CDR3 protein. The table lists approximately 320,000 distinct CDR3 sequences, 27% of them singletons. On this clonotype: Its antigen remains unidentified.

V is TRBV6-2 or TRBV6-3 and J is TRBJ2-2; 7 bases are a match to TRBD2. The sample comprised blood. This receptor was identified in a woman in her seventies in good health. The CDR3, as DNA: TGTGCCAGCAGTTTGGCTAGCGGGAACACCGGGGAGCTGTTTTTT. Translated, it gives CASSLASGNTGELFF.